The sequence of this TCR beta chain was determined in a study of blood T cell repertoires in COVID-19. The sample holds one count of this clone. Trimming removed 0 bases from V and 5 bases from J, with 13 bases in between. The CDR3 has 15 residues. Germline V gives CDR1 MNHEY, CDR2 SMNVEV (reference sequence). Profiling relied on immunoSEQ multiplex PCR, and the TCRdb table lists in-frame clones only, not all of them. The sample holds fewer than 250,000 clones, around 87% seen once. The chain couples TRBV27 to TRBJ2-5; weak D call: TRBD2 (7 bases). Sequenced material: peripheral blood. The TCR sequence derives from a man aged 55-75 years with acute or convalescent COVID-19. The CDR3 loop reads CASSLSVRGGETQYF. CDR3 sequence (DNA): TGTGCCAGCAGTTTATCGGTCAGGGGAGGGGAGACCCAGTACTTC.